This T cell receptor (beta chain) was sequenced during a study of cytomegalovirus exposure and HLA in healthy donors. Study results and caveats: Within an earlier analysis, most TCR beta V segments proved productive either about 87% or about 30% of the time. What was likely a sequencing artifact was a cluster of highly shared sequence variants.

CDR3 length: 11 amino acids. The germline V and J ends were trimmed by 6 bases and 10 bases, with 15 bases remaining between them. The germline gives CDR1 DFQATT, CDR2 SNEGSKA (reference sequence). Points on this clone: The antigen remains undetermined.

In the PCR, 60 Vbeta and 13 Jbeta primers were used. Clones were read by immunoSEQ multiplex PCR, and TCRdb kept only the in-frame ones, dropping some. The table lists under 70,000 clones. The TCR was taken from a woman in her late teens or twenties in good health and CMV-seronegative. Sequenced sample: PBMCs. This chain uses TRBV20-1 with TRBJ1-2; D gene unclear. For the CDR3, the DNA is TGCAGTGCGAGCGGTAGGGCCCACTACACCTTC. This encodes CSASGRAHYTF.